What follows describes a single T cell receptor (beta chain). What it recognizes is unknown. The sample originates from a study of OX40 agonist ivuxolimab in advanced cancers. Looking at the study overall: The drug used for patients, ivuxolimab, was an agonistic anti-OX40 (CD134) antibody. Patients received intravenous ivuxolimab every 2 weeks at 0.01 to 10 mg/kg.

Study results and limitations: Several nonresponders also turned out to have low normalized T-cell clonal expansion.

The CDR3 has 14 amino acids. CDR1 is SGHRS and CDR2 is YFSETQ in the germline V gene. Trimming took 4 bases from V and 1 from J, leaving 12 bases between them. Any history of autoimmune disease or systemic immunosuppression disqualified patients. The repertoire was sequenced with immunoSEQ multiplex PCR; TCRdb's copy has only in-frame clones and lacks some. The top ten hold around 9% of the sample, which has 45,000 to 55,000 clones, roughly 81% seen once. The sample in question was CD4+ or CD8+ T cells sorted from blood, obtained in a trial of the OX40 agonist ivuxolimab. V and J are TRBV5-1 and TRBJ2-7; D gene uncertain. The TCR sequence derives from an adult with an advanced solid tumor such as melanoma, head and neck, liver or kidney cancer. CDR3 sequence reads: CASSPERASYEQYF. The DNA for the CDR3 is TGCGCCAGCAGCCCTGAAAGGGCGTCCTACGAGCAGTACTTC.